The 20 T cell receptor beta chains in this list originate from one sample, sequenced in a study of tumor-infiltrating lymphocytes in primary liver carcinoma. TCR beta cDNA was made from around 460 ng total RNA with a constant-region primer. It was through three nested multiplex PCR rounds of slightly modified ARM-PCR that TCR beta libraries arose. TRBV1-TRBV30 forward primers and a C-beta reverse primer were used in the first two PCR rounds, which each ran for 9 to 10 cycles. TCRdb passed the multiplex PCR reads through MiXCR, listing each CDR3 protein once. The sample gives 150,000 to 200,000 distinct CDR3 sequences, less than 65% of which show up once; 7% to 8.5% is in the top ten. The blood RNA (from unsorted whole blood) was obtained, and germline DNA was also extracted. Material: peripheral blood. These receptors all come from a woman aged 55-70 years with primary liver carcinoma and hepatitis B virus infection.

The chain combines TRBV10-3 with TRBJ1-5, with 9 bases matching TRBD1. The CDR3 spans 16 residues. CDR1 and CDR2 (germline): ENHRY, SYGVKD. J was trimmed by 4 bases and V by 3 bases; bases with no gene match: 7. The DNA of the CDR3 is TGTGCCATCAGTGACCTGGACAGGGGATTGAATCAGCCCCAGCATTTT. Its protein is CAISDLDRGLNQPQHF.

As concerns this clonotype: At one end, the junction sequence differs from germline, possibly due to a read error. The rearrangement links TRBV11-2 to TRBJ2-1; D perhaps matches TRBD2 (6 bases). The CDR3 contains 14 residues. Germline V gene data show CDR1 as SGHAT and CDR2 as FQNNGV. CDR3 amino acids: CSSSFDRLVDEQFF. The CDR3 DNA follows: TGTTCCAGCAGCTTTGACCGACTAGTGGATGAGCAATTCTTC.

This clonotype has more than one count but fewer than ten. This clone may be a read error of a much larger clone one base away. V is TRBV11-2 and J is TRBJ2-3, with 7 bases fitting TRBD2. CDR3 length equals 17 residues. V dropped 3 bases and J dropped 4; count of bases not matched to a gene: 13. Germline CDR1 reads SGHAT; CDR2 reads FQNNGV. CDR3 region: CASSLARRTRVPDTQYF. DNA for the CDR3: TGTGCCAGCAGCTTGGCTAGGCGGACTAGGGTCCCAGATACGCAGTATTTT.

To note about this clonotype: This CDR3 fails to terminate in the conserved phenylalanine or tryptophan, so it likely reflects a read error. The V and J genes are TRBV29-1 and TRBJ2-5, with 9 positions matching TRBD1. V shed 8 bases and J 5 bases; nucleotides not matched to a gene: 6. The length of the CDR3 is 12 residues. From germline, CDR1 is SQVTM and CDR2 ANQGSEA. The CDR3: CSLGQGGETQYL. The CDR3, as DNA: TGCAGCCTGGGACAGGGAGGGGAGACCCAGTACTTG.

This chain uses TRBV6-5 with TRBJ2-7, with D perhaps TRBD1 (6 bases). Germline CDR1 is MNHEY and CDR2 is SVGAGI. This CDR3 comprises 14 residues. V dropped 5 bases and J dropped 5 bases, with 16 bases sitting between them. The CDR3 region is CASSPFNRVHEQYF. The CDR3, as DNA: TGTGCCAGCAGTCCCTTCAACAGGGTCCACGAGCAGTACTTC.

About this clonotype: This may stem from a read error, because a much larger clone lies one nucleotide away. The V gene is TRBV7-9, the J gene TRBJ1-1; a possible D gene is TRBD1 (5 bases). CDR3 size: 13 residues. Germline V CDR1 and CDR2: SEHNR, FQNEAQ (reference sequence). CDR3 protein: CASFLKEDTKAFF. The CDR3 coding sequence is TGTGCCAGCTTCTTAAAGGAGGACACTAAAGCTTTCTTT.

This clonotype was seen ten or more times. The chain couples TRBV28 to TRBJ2-4; TRBD1 agrees at 11 bases. V lost 4 bases and J lost 3; bases outside the gene matches: 5. Germline assignment: CDR1 MDHEN and CDR2 SYDVKM. CDR3 length: 16 residues. The CDR3 loop reads CASSSRGQGGKNIQYF. CDR3 in DNA: TGTGCCAGCAGTTCCAGGGGACAGGGGGGCAAAAACATTCAGTACTTC.

The table lists this clonotype with many counts. V usage is TRBV28 and J usage is TRBJ2-1; maybe TRBD1 (7 bases). This CDR3 region has 16 residues. V lost 6 bases, J lost 1 base, and 16 bases lay in between. Per germline, CDR1 MDHEN and CDR2 SYDVKM. CDR3 sequence: CASRQGGFRSYNEQFF. The CDR3 DNA is TGTGCCAGCAGGCAGGGGGGCTTTAGGTCCTACAATGAGCAGTTCTTC.

The chain recombines TRBV9 with TRBJ2-2; 7 nucleotides line up with TRBD1. This CDR3 contains 15 residues. With 3 bases clipped from V and 2 bases from J, the junction kept 4 bases outside the gene matches. Germline V gives CDR1 SGDLS, CDR2 YYNGEE. This CDR3 reads CASSERQGNTGELFF. DNA of the CDR3: TGTGCCAGCAGCGAGCGACAGGGTAACACCGGGGAGCTGTTTTTT.

This clonotype was detected ten times or more. V gene TRBV12-3 or TRBV12-4 combines with J gene TRBJ1-3; D is ambiguous. The CDR3 covers 14 residues. V lost 4 bases and J lost 3, with 10 bases in between. This chain's CDR3 is CASSYSGNGNTIYF. The CDR3 DNA sequence: TGTGCCAGCAGTTATTCGGGGAATGGAAACACCATATATTTT.

The V and J genes are TRBV6-1 and TRBJ2-3; D is perhaps TRBD1 or TRBD2 (5 bases each). The germline V gene has CDR1 MNHNS and CDR2 SASEGT. The CDR3 extends over 15 amino acids. V was pared by 7 bases and J by 3 bases, with 17 bases between. CDR3 sequence: CASTKRGRETDTQYF. In nucleotides, the CDR3 is TGTGCCAGCACCAAAAGGGGACGTGAAACAGATACGCAGTATTTT.

This clonotype was counted many times. The rearrangement uses TRBV29-1 and TRBJ1-2, with D possibly being TRBD1 (5 bases). This CDR3 is 13 amino acids long. The V end was cut by 6 bases, the J end by 2 bases, with 13 bases between. Germline CDR1 and CDR2: SQVTM and ANQGSEA. The CDR3 sequence is CSVVLGQNYGYTF. CDR3 DNA sequence: TGCAGCGTAGTTTTGGGGCAGAACTATGGCTACACCTTC.

On this clonotype: One end of the junction is discordant with germline, which a read error may explain. The gene calls are TRBV6-5 and TRBJ2-1, with 11 positions matching TRBD2. This CDR3 has 16 amino acids. CDR1 is MNHEY and CDR2 is SVGAGI in the germline V gene. CDR3 amino acids: CTSSSPSGRPGNERFF. Written as DNA, the CDR3 is TGTACCAGCAGTTCCCCTAGCGGGAGGCCAGGCAATGAGCGGTTCTTC.

As regards this clonotype: The junction differs from germline at one of its ends, possibly a read error. The J gene is TRBJ2-3, the V gene TRBV11-2; D possibly uses TRBD1 or TRBD2 (7 bases each). Germline V gives CDR1 SGHAT, CDR2 FQNNGV. The CDR3 has 14 amino acids. CDR3 protein: CASSLTRGGNTQYF. As DNA, the CDR3 is TGTGCCAGTAGCTTAACCAGGGGGGGAAATACGCAGTATTTT.

As to this clonotype: One junction end disagrees with the germline gene, perhaps due to a read error. This rearrangement joins TRBV6-1 to TRBJ1-5, with D possibly being TRBD1 (6 bases). Germline CDR1 MNHNS, CDR2 SASEGT. The CDR3 loop spans 18 amino acids. The CDR3: CAGSEQGRGLVGNQPQHF. CDR3 sequence (DNA): TGTGCCGGCAGTGAGCAGGGGAGGGGATTGGTGGGCAATCAGCCCCAGCATTTT.

Of note for this clonotype: A clone one base away is much larger, so this may be a read error. The genes are TRBV14 and TRBJ1-6; TRBD1 might be the D (5 bases). There are 13 residues in the CDR3. The germline V gene has CDR1 SGHDN and CDR2 FVKESK. In DNA form, the CDR3 reads TGTGCCAGCAGCCTGACCCAAGGGGCACCCCTCTACTTT. Protein product: CASSLTQGAPLYF.

There are a few counts of this clonotype. The J gene is TRBJ2-1, the V gene TRBV13; D possibly matches TRBD1 or TRBD2 (5 bases each). The germline V and J ends were trimmed by 5 bases and 4 bases, with 12 bases remaining between them. Germline V gene sequence: CDR1 PRHDT, CDR2 FYEKMQ (reference sequence). The CDR3 is made up of 14 amino acids. The CDR3 region is CASSRRDGYNEQFF. In DNA form, the CDR3 reads TGTGCCAGCAGCCGCCGGGACGGTTACAATGAGCAGTTCTTC.

V and J are TRBV7-9 and TRBJ2-5; D not certain. V lost 7 bases, J lost 5 bases, and 14 bases lay in between. Germline loops: CDR1 SEHNR, CDR2 FQNEAQ (reference sequence). This CDR3 region has 13 residues. CDR3 residues: CASTKVGRETQYF. The CDR3 region has the DNA TGTGCCAGCACCAAAGTGGGAAGGGAGACCCAGTACTTC. Full variable domain (remainder filled in from reference TRBV7-9 and TRBJ2-5): DTGVSQNPRHKITKRGQNVTFRCDPISEHNRLYWYRQTLGQGPEFLTYFQNEAQLEKSRLLSDRFSAERPKGSFSTLEIQRTEQGDSAMYLCASTKVGRETQYFGPGTRLLVL.

The chain combines TRBV7-9 with TRBJ1-2; D perhaps matches TRBD1 (6 bases). V was trimmed by 0 bases and J by 2 bases, leaving 10 bases between them. The CDR3 runs to 15 residues. Looked up from germline, CDR1 is SEHNR and CDR2 is FQNEAQ (reference sequence). The CDR3 bases are TGTGCCAGCAGCTTAGCTTCAGGGGTGAACTATGGCTACACCTTC. Protein sequence: CASSLASGVNYGYTF.

This clonotype showed up many times. The chain has TRBV4-1 and TRBJ2-2; D is tentatively TRBD1 or TRBD2 (5 bases each). CDR3 length equals 15 residues. Germline values: CDR1 MGHRA, CDR2 YSYEKL. V was shortened by 6 bases and J by 2 bases, with 13 bases between the two germline ends. The CDR3 loop is CASSLPGRNTGELFF. CDR3 bases: TGCGCCAGCAGTCTCCCAGGGAGAAACACCGGGGAGCTGTTTTTT.